This T cell receptor beta chain was obtained from a study of CXCR3-negative and CXCR3-positive naive CD8 T cells. Study overall: Every library held about 1.5 +/- 0.3 million TRB reads, and the total came to around 150 million.

Germline V gene data show CDR1 as SEHNR and CDR2 as FQNEAQ (reference sequence). The CDR3 has 15 residues. Researchers prepared the TRB cDNA libraries using 5' RACE with UMI labels. TCRdb reprocessed the 5' RACE reads and keeps a single row for each CDR3 protein, giving no DNA. Recorded for this sample: 45,000 or so distinct CDR3 sequences. Material for sequencing was naive CXCR3- CD8+ T cells from blood. Subset reported: CD45RO-CCR7+CD27+CD95- naive CD8+ T cells lacking CXCR3 (TNR3-). The clonotype was recovered from a human donor in good health. Some clones in this sample may be carry-over from other donors' samples. J is TRBJ2-1 and V is TRBV7-9; lacking DNA, the TRBD1 call made by TCRdb goes unchecked. CDR3 region: CASNVGGEGNNEQFF.